The sequence of this TCR beta chain was determined in a study of T cells in Graves' hyperthyroidism and ophthalmopathy. This clonotype was recorded many times. Its antigen remains unknown. The CDR3 regions of TCR beta were amplified from RNA transcripts. With the HTBI primer set, the TCR CDR3 went through a first round of RT-PCR. MiXCR, run by TCRdb on the multiplex PCR reads, gives a single entry per CDR3 protein. The sample lists 300,000 to 500,000 distinct CDR3 sequences; roughly an eighth were seen once. Criteria for exclusion of patients were uncontrolled infection, other autoimmune disease, pregnancy or lactation. Diagnosis rested on symptoms, serum thyroxine and TRAb, thyroid ultrasound, and orbital computed tomography. From less than 13 ml of fresh peripheral blood, PBMCs were isolated. V was clipped by 10 bases and J by 4 bases, with 20 bases between them. The CDR3 covers 15 residues. The germline V gene encodes CDR1 KGHSY and CDR2 FQNENV.

Whole-study results and caveats: Blood also held most thyroid clonotypes expanded beyond 0.001.

What was sequenced was blood. V and J are TRBV16 and TRBJ1-5; D remains ambiguous. The receptor comes from a man in his fifties or sixties with Graves' ophthalmopathy. The CDR3: CATQCRVLLNQPQHF. DNA of the CDR3: TGTGCCACACAATGCCGGGTCTTACTAAATCAGCCCCAGCATTTT.